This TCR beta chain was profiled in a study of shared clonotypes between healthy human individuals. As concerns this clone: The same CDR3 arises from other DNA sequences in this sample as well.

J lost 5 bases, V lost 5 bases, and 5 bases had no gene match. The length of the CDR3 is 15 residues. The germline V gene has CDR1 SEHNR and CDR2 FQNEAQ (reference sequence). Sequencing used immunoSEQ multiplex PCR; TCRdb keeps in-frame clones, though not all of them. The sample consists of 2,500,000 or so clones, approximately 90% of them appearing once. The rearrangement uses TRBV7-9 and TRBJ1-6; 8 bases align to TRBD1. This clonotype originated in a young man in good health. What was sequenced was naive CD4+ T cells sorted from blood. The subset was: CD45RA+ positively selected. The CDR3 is CASSPRQGNNSPLHF. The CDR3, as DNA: TGTGCCAGCAGCCCCAGACAGGGGAATAATTCACCCCTCCACTTT.